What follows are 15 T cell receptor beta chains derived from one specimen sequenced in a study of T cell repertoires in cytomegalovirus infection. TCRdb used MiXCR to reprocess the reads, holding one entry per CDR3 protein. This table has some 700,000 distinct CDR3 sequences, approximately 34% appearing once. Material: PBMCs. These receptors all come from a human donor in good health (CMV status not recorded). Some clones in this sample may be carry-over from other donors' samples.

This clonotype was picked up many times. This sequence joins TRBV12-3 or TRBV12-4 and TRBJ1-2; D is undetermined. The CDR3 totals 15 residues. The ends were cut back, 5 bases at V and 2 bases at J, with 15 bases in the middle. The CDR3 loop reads CASSHAAFLNYGYTF. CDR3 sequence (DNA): TGTGCCAGCAGTCACGCAGCCTTTCTAAACTATGGCTACACCTTC.

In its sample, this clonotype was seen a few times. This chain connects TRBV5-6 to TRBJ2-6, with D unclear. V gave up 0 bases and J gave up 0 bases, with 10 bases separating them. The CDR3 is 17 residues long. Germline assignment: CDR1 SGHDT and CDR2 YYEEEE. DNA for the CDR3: TGTGCCAGCAGCTTGGTGCTAGGTTCCTCTGGGGCCAACGTCCTGACTTTC. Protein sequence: CASSLVLGSSGANVLTF.

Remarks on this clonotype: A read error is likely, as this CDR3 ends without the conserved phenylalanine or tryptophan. CDR3 sequence (DNA): TGCAGCGTTAAACTCCGGGACAGGGCCAACTACGAGCAGTACTTA. Its protein product is CSVKLRDRANYEQYL. The V call is TRBV29-1, the J call TRBJ2-7, with TRBD1 matching over 9 bases. Germline V gene data show CDR1 as SQVTM and CDR2 as ANQGSEA. The CDR3 loop spans 15 amino acids. Unmatched junction bases numbered 11, after V lost 5 bases and J lost 3 bases.

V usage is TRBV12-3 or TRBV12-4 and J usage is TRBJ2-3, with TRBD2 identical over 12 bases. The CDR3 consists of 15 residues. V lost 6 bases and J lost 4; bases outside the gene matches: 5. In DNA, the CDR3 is TGTGCCAGCAGGGAACTAGCGGGGGGACCAGATACGCAGTATTTT. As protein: CASRELAGGPDTQYF.

As DNA, the CDR3 is TGTGCCAGCAGCGCCGGGTCCGACTATATCTACGAGCAGTACTTC. Its translation is CASSAGSDYIYEQYF. This chain connects TRBV13 to TRBJ2-7; perhaps TRBD2 as D (5 bases). Trimming left V 5 bases short and J 3 bases short, with 17 bases between. Germline values: CDR1 PRHDT, CDR2 FYEKMQ (reference sequence). The CDR3 is 15 amino acids.

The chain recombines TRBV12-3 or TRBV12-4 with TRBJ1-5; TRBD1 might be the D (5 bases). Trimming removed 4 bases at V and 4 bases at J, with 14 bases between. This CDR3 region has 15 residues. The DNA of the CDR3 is TGTGCCAGCAGTTACGAAGGGACCTTAAATCAGCCCCAGCATTTT. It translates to CASSYEGTLNQPQHF.

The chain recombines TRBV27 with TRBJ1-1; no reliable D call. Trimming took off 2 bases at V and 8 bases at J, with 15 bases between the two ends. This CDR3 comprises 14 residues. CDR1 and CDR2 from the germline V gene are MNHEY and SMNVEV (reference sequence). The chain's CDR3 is CASSLTQQVIEAFF. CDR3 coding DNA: TGTGCCAGCAGTTTAACCCAGCAGGTTATAGAAGCTTTCTTT.

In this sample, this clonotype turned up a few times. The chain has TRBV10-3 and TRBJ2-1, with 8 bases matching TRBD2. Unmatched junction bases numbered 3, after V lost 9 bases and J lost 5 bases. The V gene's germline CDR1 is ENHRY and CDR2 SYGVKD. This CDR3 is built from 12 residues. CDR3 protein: CAILGLDNEQFF. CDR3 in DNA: TGTGCCATACTGGGACTAGACAATGAGCAGTTCTTC.

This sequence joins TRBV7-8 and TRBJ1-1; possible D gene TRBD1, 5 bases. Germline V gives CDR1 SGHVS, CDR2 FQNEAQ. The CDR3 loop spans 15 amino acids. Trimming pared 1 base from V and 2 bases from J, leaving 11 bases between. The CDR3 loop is CASSLVGGSNTEAFF. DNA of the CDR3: TGTGCCAGCAGCTTAGTTGGGGGTTCTAACACTGAAGCTTTCTTT.

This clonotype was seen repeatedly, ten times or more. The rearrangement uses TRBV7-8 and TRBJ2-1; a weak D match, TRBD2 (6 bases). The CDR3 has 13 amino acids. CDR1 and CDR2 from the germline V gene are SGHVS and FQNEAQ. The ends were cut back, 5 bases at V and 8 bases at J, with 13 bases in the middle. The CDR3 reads CASSAGMGDEQFF. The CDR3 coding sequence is TGTGCCAGCAGCGCGGGGATGGGAGATGAGCAGTTCTTC.

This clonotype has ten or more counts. The CDR3 here is CASTHNRPNTGELFF. The CDR3 DNA reads as TGTGCCAGCACCCACAACCGCCCGAACACCGGGGAGCTGTTTTTT. The rearrangement uses TRBV7-8 and TRBJ2-2; D unresolved. The length of the CDR3 is 15 residues. V lost 7 bases to trimming and J lost 0 bases, with 12 bases between them. Germline CDR1 is SGHVS and CDR2 is FQNEAQ.

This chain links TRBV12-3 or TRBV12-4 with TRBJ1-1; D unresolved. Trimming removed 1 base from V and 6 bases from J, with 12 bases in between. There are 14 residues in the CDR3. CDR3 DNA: TGTGCCAGCAGTTTAGGGGCTTTCGGGGCTGAAGCTTTCTTT. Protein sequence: CASSLGAFGAEAFF.

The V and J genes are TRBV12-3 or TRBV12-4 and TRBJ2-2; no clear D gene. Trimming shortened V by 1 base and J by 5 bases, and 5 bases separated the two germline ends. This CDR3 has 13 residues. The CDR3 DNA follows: TGTGCCAGCAGTTTAGGGCAAACCGGGGAGCTGTTTTTT. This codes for CASSLGQTGELFF.

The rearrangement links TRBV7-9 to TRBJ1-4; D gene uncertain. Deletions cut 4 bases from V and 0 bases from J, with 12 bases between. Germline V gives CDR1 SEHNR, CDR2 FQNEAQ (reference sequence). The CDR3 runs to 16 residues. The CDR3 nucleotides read TGTGCCAGCAGCTCCGCCCTAACCTCAACTAATGAAAAACTGTTTTTT. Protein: CASSSALTSTNEKLFF.

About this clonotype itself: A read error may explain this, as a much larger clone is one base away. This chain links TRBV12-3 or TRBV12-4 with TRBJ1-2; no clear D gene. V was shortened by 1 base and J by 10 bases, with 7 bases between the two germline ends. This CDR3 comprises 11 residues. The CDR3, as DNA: TGTGCCAGCAGTTTAGGGGCCGACTACACCTTC. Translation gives CASSLGADYTF.